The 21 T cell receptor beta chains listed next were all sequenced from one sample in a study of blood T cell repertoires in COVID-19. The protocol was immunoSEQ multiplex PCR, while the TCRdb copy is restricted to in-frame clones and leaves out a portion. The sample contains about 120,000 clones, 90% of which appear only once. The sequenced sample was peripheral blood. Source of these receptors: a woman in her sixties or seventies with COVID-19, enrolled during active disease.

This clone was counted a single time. As DNA, the CDR3 is TGTGCCAGCAGTGAAGGGACAGGGGGCCGCGGGGAGCTGTTTTTT. As protein: CASSEGTGGRGELFF. The rearrangement links TRBV25-1 to TRBJ2-2; TRBD1 matches 12 bases. Germline lookup yields CDR1 MGHDK and CDR2 SYGVNS. The CDR3 contains 15 residues. Trimming took 2 bases from V and 7 from J; bases not matched to a gene: 2.

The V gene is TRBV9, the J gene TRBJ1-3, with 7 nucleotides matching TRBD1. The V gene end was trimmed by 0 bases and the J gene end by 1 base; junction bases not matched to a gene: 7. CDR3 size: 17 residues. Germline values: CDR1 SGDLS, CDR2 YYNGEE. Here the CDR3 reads CASSVGAQGRSGNTIYF. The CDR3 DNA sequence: TGTGCCAGCAGCGTAGGCGCACAGGGGAGGTCTGGAAACACCATATATTTT.

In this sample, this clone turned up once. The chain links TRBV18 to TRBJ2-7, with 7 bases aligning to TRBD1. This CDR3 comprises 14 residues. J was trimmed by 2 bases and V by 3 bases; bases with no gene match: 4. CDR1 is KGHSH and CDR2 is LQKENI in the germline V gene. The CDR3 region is CASSPETGTYEQYF. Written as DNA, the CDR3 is TGTGCCAGCTCACCCGAGACAGGGACCTACGAGCAGTACTTC.

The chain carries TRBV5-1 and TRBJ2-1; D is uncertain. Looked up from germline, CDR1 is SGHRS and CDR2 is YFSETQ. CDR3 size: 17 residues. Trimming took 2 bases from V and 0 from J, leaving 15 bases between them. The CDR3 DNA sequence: TGCGCCAGCAGCTTATTTTCTCTAGGCAGCTCCTACAATGAGCAGTTCTTC. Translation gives CASSLFSLGSSYNEQFF. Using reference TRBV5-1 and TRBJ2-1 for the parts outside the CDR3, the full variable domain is KAGVTQTPRYLIKTRGQQVTLSCSPISGHRSVSWYQQTPGQGLQFLFEYFSETQRNKGNFPGRFSGRQFSNSRSEMNVSTLELGDSALYLCASSLFSLGSSYNEQFFGPGTRLTVL.

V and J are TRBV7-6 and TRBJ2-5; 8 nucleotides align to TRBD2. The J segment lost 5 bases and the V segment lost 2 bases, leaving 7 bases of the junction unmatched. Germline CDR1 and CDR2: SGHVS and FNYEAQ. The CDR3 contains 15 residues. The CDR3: CASSLNPAGGETQYF. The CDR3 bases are TGTGCCAGCAGCTTAAACCCGGCGGGAGGCGAGACCCAGTACTTC.

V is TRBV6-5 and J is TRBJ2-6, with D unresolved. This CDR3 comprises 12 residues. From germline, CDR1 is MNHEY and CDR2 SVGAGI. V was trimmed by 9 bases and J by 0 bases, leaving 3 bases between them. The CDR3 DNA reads TGTGCCAGTAGCTCTGGGGCCAACGTCCTGACTTTC. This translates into CASSSGANVLTF.

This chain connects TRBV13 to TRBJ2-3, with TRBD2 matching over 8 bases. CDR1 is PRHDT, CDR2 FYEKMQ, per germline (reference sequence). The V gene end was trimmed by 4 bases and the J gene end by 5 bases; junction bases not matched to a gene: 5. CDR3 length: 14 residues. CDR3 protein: CASSYGLAKDTQYF. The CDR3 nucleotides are TGTGCCAGCAGCTACGGACTAGCCAAAGATACGCAGTATTTT.

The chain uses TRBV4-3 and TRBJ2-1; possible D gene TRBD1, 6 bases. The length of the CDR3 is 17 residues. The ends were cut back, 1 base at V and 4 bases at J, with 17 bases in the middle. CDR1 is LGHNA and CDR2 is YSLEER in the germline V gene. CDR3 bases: TGCGCCAGCAGCCAAGTTAGAGGGGGAGTAGGGTACAATGAGCAGTTCTTC. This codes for CASSQVRGGVGYNEQFF.

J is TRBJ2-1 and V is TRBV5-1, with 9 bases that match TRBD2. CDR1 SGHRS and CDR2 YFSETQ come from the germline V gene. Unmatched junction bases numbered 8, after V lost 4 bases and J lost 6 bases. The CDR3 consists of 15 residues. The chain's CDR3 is CASSLGTSQANEQFF. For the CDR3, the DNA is TGCGCCAGCAGCCTGGGGACTAGCCAGGCCAATGAGCAGTTCTTC.

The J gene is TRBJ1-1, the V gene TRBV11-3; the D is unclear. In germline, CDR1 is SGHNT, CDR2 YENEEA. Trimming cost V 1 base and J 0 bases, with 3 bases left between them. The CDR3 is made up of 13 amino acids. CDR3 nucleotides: TGTGCCAGCAGCTTAGTCATGAACACTGAAGCTTTCTTT. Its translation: CASSLVMNTEAFF.

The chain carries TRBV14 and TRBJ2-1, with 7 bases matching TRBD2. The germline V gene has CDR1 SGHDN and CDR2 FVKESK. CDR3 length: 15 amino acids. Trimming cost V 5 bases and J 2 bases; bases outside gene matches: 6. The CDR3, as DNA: TGTGCCAGCAGCAGGCGGGGACTACCCTACAATGAGCAGTTCTTC. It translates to CASSRRGLPYNEQFF.

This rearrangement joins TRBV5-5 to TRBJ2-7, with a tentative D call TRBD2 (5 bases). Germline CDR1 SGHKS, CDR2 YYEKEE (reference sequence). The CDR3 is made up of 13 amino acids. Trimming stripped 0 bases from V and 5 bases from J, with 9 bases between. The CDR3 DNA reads TGTGCCAGCAGCTTGGCCGGGGTCCACGAGCAGTACTTC. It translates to CASSLAGVHEQYF.

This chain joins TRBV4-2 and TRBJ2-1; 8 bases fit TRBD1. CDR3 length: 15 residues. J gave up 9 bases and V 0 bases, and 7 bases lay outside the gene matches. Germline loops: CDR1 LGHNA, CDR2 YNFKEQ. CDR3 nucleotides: TGTGCCAGCAGCCAAGATCCCGGACAGGGACTTGAGCAGTTCTTC. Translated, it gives CASSQDPGQGLEQFF.

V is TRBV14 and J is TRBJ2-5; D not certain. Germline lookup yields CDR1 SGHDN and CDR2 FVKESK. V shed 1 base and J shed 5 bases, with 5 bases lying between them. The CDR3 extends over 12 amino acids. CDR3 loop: CASSQVYETQYF. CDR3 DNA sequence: TGTGCCAGCAGCCAAGTGTATGAGACCCAGTACTTC.

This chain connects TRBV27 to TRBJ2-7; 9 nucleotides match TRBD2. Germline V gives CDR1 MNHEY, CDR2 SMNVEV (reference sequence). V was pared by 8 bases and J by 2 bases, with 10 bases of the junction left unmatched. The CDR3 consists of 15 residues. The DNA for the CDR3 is TGTGCCAGCCGGCCGAGACTAGCGGCTGCCTACGAGCAGTACTTC. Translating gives CASRPRLAAAYEQYF.

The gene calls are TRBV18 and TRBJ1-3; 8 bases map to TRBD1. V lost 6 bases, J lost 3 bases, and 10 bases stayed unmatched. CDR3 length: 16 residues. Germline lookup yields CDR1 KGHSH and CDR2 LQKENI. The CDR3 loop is CASSLQGAYDGNTIYF. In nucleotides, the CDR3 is TGTGCCAGCTCGCTCCAGGGGGCATATGATGGAAACACCATATATTTT.

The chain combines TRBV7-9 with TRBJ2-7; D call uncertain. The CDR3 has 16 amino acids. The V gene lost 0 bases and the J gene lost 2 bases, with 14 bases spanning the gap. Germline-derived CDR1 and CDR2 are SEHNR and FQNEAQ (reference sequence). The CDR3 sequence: CASSLASQSPTYEQYF. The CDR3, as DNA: TGTGCCAGCAGCTTAGCGTCTCAGTCCCCGACCTACGAGCAGTACTTC.

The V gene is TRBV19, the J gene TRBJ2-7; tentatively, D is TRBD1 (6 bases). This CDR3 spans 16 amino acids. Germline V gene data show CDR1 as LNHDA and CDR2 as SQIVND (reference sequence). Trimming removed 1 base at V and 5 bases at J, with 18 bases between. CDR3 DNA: TGTGCCAGTAGTATAGGACGGACAGTAGGAACCCACGAGCAGTACTTC. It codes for CASSIGRTVGTHEQYF.

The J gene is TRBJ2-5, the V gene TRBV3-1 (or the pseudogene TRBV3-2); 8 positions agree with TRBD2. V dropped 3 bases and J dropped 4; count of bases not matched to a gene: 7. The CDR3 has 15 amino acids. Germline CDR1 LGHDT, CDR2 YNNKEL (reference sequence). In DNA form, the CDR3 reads TGTGCCAGCAGCCACCGACTAGCGCCGGCAGAGACCCAGTACTTC. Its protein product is CASSHRLAPAETQYF.

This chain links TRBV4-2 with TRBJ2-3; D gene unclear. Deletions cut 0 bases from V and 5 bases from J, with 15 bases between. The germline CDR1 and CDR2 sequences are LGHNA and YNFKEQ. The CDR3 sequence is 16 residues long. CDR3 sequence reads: CASSQDLSSVGDTQYF. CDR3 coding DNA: TGTGCCAGCAGCCAAGATCTATCTTCTGTCGGAGATACGCAGTATTTT.

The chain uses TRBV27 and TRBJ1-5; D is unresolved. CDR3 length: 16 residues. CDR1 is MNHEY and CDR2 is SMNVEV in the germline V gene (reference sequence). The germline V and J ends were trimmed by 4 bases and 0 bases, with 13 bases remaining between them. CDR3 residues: CASSSLGSLSNQPQHF. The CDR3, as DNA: TGTGCCAGCAGTTCACTAGGCAGCCTTAGCAATCAGCCCCAGCATTTT.